This TCR beta chain comes out of a study of shared clonotypes between healthy human individuals (dated by TCRdb to 2019 to 2021). As for the study more broadly: Two women and three men aged 18 to 49 years were included in the cohort. For each donor, CD4 naive and CD4 memory were each given three plates, CD8 naive was given two plates, and CD8 memory was given one plate. The study deeply sequenced blood TCR repertoires of about 5 healthy adults to estimate repertoire size and the extent of clonotype sharing between individuals. Different laboratories and diverse techniques were used to prepare libraries and sequence TCR repertoires, to increase sequencing depth and limit assay-specific biases. Each donor's leukapheresis produced roughly between about 0.85 and 10 billion PBMCs. Broader findings and caveats from the paper: Compared with non-shared clonotypes, the clonotypes found in all four sorted-subset donors had higher generation probabilities. Estimated clonotype richness was generally larger for naive than for memory subsets. Pairwise subsampling indicated that sequencing depth was expected to affect the degree of clonotype sharing among donors. Sampling was limited to blood, and TCR repertoires in tissue likely differ from TCR repertoires in blood. Because the study included a small number of donors, the genetic and exposure-history diversity represented was limited. When four donors were compared, the shared fraction of clonotypes was roughly 5% for naive CD4, approximately 3.5% for naive CD8, 2.3% for memory CD4, and 0.4% for memory CD8. Even with the large sequencing depth, rarefaction of the sorted-subset datasets indicated that sequencing was incomplete.

Donors were healthy HIV-negative adults with no recently reported acute infections or vaccinations. Only Caucasian adults living in Nashville, Tennessee, USA were represented among the donors. CD4+ T cells were enriched by magnetic negative selection, after which naive cells were positively selected on CD45RA and the negative fraction was taken as the memory subset. After blood collection by leukapheresis, PBMCs were isolated using Ficoll-Histopaque density gradient centrifugation and then cryopreserved in the vapor phase of liquid nitrogen. Purity and quantity of every magnetically sorted T cell population were checked by analytical flow cytometry. From each sorted fraction, genomic DNA was isolated and quantified by UV absorbance on a Nanodrop 2000c. V has 0 bases trimmed and J has 2 bases trimmed; junction bases matching no gene number 9. Including cysteine and phenylalanine, the CDR3 has 17 amino acids. The kept DNA is CDR3 alone, 51 bases in frame from the first base. The germline V gene encodes CDR1 SGHRS and CDR2 YFSETQ.

Details on this clone: The specificity of this receptor is unknown. One base away there is no much larger clone; base qualities are not given.

Using the deep immunoSEQ assay, multiplex PCR amplified TCR CDR3 regions from genomic DNA. For each cell subset, the extracted genomic DNA was distributed evenly across all wells of several immunoSEQ 96-well plates, and each plate served as one replicate. For sorted subsets, roughly 190 ng of genomic DNA, equivalent to 25,000 to 30,000 T cell genomes, went into each replicate PCR. The purified libraries were quantified using a Qubit 3.0 fluorometer, sized with a Bioanalyzer 2100, and then quantified again using the KAPA Library Quantification kit. A separate single-read 150-cycle Illumina NextSeq 550 flow cell was used to sequence each immunoSEQ 96-well plate. The study's own analysis went as follows. The immunoSEQ output contained only junctional sequences without quality scores, so filtering could not match that applied to full-length reads. Sequences were annotated with PyIR, a Python wrapper for IgBLAST v1.9, and V/J genes and CDR3 were assigned using IMGT germline references. Any read was removed if the V/J assignment was weak (E-value above 1e-6), the CDR3 was missing, or the read contained stop codons, out-of-frame junctions, or ambiguous translated residues. A V3J clonotype was defined by an identical inferred V gene, J gene, and CDR3 amino acid sequence. To compute the percentage overlap between repertoires, the number of shared unique clonotypes was divided by the size of the smaller repertoire. Repertoire richness was assessed with RTK rarefaction, the Chao1 estimator, and Recon v2.1 estimates of unobserved clonotypes. For all TCRbeta clonotypes obtained by the gDNA method from a few donors, generation probabilities were computed with OLGA. TCRdb's version of the immuneACCESS table is confined to in-frame rearrangements and falls short of the full clone set. An unresolved V gene accounts for under half of the shortfall where checked; the remainder is of unknown origin. For V, J and clone size, that table is used; D and trimming come from the DNA. For this sample there are 2,100,000 or so clones; approximately 96% appear just once. Roughly 0.13% of the sample is taken by the ten largest.

The origin of this receptor is a man between 18 and 35 years old in good health. This chain joins TRBV5-1 to TRBJ2-5, with 8 bases aligning to TRBD2. Sequenced sample: naive CD4+ T cells sorted from blood. This specimen's cell subset or site label, per the study, means: CD45RA+ positively selected. In nucleotides, the sequence is TGCGCCAGCAGCTTGGTCCCCCTAGCGGGTCCACAAGAGACCCAGTACTTC. It translates to CASSLVPLAGPQETQYF.